These 18 T cell receptor beta chains came from one sample sequenced in a study of CD8+ T cells in alopecia areata. Indicated treatment: oral pan-JAK inhibitor, 5-10 mg twice daily. The sequencing template was cDNA reverse transcribed from extracted RNA. Clones were sequenced by immunoSEQ multiplex PCR, and TCRdb holds only the in-frame ones, with some missing. The table lists some 100,000 clones, roughly 58% of them singletons. The sequences come from CD8+ T cells sorted from blood, collected at week 4, from a patient treated with tofacitinib. These receptor sequences come from a human donor with alopecia areata.

The chain recombines TRBV29-1 with TRBJ2-7, with 7 bases fitting TRBD2. Looked up from germline, CDR1 is SQVTM and CDR2 is ANQGSEA. Trimming at V came to 0 bases and at J to 4 bases, leaving 3 bases not matched to a gene. The CDR3 length is 13 residues. This CDR3 reads CSVEEGLGYEQYF. The DNA of the CDR3 is TGCAGCGTTGAAGAAGGACTAGGGTACGAGCAGTACTTC.

This rearrangement joins TRBV23-1 to TRBJ1-2; D is uncertain. TRBV23-1 is placed among ORFs of uncertain function. The V end was cut by 3 bases, the J end by 8 bases, with 4 bases between. The CDR3 runs to 10 residues. CDR3: CASSQDGYTF. CDR3 nucleotides: TGCGCCAGCAGTCAGGACGGCTACACCTTC.

The V gene is TRBV27, the J gene TRBJ2-5; 12 nucleotides line up with TRBD2. Trimming removed 6 bases from V and 5 bases from J; junction bases left unmatched: 7. The CDR3 runs 15 residues. Germline V gene sequence: CDR1 MNHEY, CDR2 SMNVEV (reference sequence). The CDR3 protein is CASSTSGGPGETQYF. The CDR3, as DNA: TGTGCCAGCAGCACTAGCGGGGGGCCCGGCGAGACCCAGTACTTC.

This clone was seen a handful of times. The V call is TRBV7-9, the J call TRBJ2-3, with D tentatively TRBD1 (6 bases). Germline CDR1 and CDR2: SEHNR and FQNEAQ (reference sequence). With 5 bases removed from V and 0 bases from J, the gap between germline ends came to 18 bases. This CDR3 is built from 17 residues. CDR3 bases: TGTGCCAGCAGCCCTCAATCTGGGCAGGGGAGCACAGATACGCAGTATTTT. It specifies CASSPQSGQGSTDTQYF.

A few counts support this clone. The chain links TRBV30 to TRBJ2-5; 7 nucleotides agree with TRBD1. J was trimmed by 3 bases and V by 3 bases; bases with no gene match: 7. The V gene's germline CDR1 is GTSNPN and CDR2 SVGIG (reference sequence). The CDR3 has 14 residues. The CDR3 protein is CAWSDWTGEETQYF. CDR3 coding DNA: TGTGCCTGGAGCGATTGGACAGGTGAAGAGACCCAGTACTTC.

V usage is TRBV30 and J usage is TRBJ2-2; tentative D call: TRBD2 (6 bases). The length of the CDR3 is 15 residues. CDR1 is GTSNPN, CDR2 SVGIG, per germline (reference sequence). V lost 3 bases and J lost 2, with 13 bases in between. The CDR3 spells CAWSAGTLNTGELFF. The CDR3, as DNA: TGTGCCTGGAGCGCCGGGACTCTCAACACCGGGGAGCTGTTTTTT.

Comment on this clone: A junction end diverges from the germline sequence, so it may reflect a read error. The chain joins TRBV7-9 to TRBJ1-2; TRBD1 matches at 8 bases. CDR3 length equals 12 residues. Germline values: CDR1 SEHNR, CDR2 FQNEAQ (reference sequence). The CDR3 protein is CSVGQGADGYTF. CDR3 in DNA: TGCTCTGTAGGGCAGGGGGCCGATGGCTACACCTTC.

The chain recombines TRBV14 with TRBJ2-7; D unresolved. Germline V lookup: CDR1 SGHDN, CDR2 FVKESK. The V gene lost 0 bases and the J gene lost 4 bases, with 10 bases spanning the gap. The CDR3 has 14 residues. CDR3 sequence (DNA): TGTGCCAGCAGCCAAGACGGCACAAAGTACGAGCAGTACTTC. Its translation: CASSQDGTKYEQYF. Full variable domain (missing parts from reference TRBV14 and TRBJ2-7): EAGVTQFPSHSVIEKGQTVTLRCDPISGHDNLYWYRRVMGKEIKFLLHFVKESKQDESGMPNNRFLAERTGGTYSTLKVQPAELEDSGVYFCASSQDGTKYEQYFGPGTRLTVT.

The rearrangement joins TRBV30 to TRBJ1-1; D uncertain. From germline, CDR1 is GTSNPN and CDR2 SVGIG (reference sequence). This CDR3 comprises 14 residues. Trimming shortened V by 2 bases and J by 0 bases, and 10 bases separated the two germline ends. CDR3 DNA: TGTGCCTGGAGTTGGGTGTCCTTGAACACTGAAGCTTTCTTT. Its translation: CAWSWVSLNTEAFF. Supplemented by reference TRBV30 and TRBJ1-1, the full variable domain reads SQTIHQWPATLVQPVGSPLSLECTVEGTSNPNLYWYRQAAGRGLQLLFYSVGIGQISSEVPQNLSASRPQDRQFILSSKKLLLSDSGFYLCAWSWVSLNTEAFFGQGTRLTVV.

V is TRBV7-9 and J is TRBJ1-4; D unclear. The V gene's germline CDR1 is SEHNR and CDR2 FQNEAQ (reference sequence). V shed 2 bases and J shed 5 bases, with 18 bases lying between them. CDR3 length: 17 residues. In nucleotides, the CDR3 is TGTGCCAGCAGCTTAATCCTCGAGGGCCTCTTAAATGAAAAACTGTTTTTT. Translating it yields CASSLILEGLLNEKLFF. Full variable domain (missing parts from reference TRBV7-9 and TRBJ1-4): DTGVSQNPRHKITKRGQNVTFRCDPISEHNRLYWYRQTLGQGPEFLTYFQNEAQLEKSRLLSDRFSAERPKGSFSTLEIQRTEQGDSAMYLCASSLILEGLLNEKLFFGSGTQLSVL.

This chain uses TRBV29-1 with TRBJ2-1; D is unresolved. V was shortened by 0 bases and J by 2 bases, with 5 bases between the two germline ends. This CDR3 region has 13 residues. From germline, CDR1 is SQVTM and CDR2 ANQGSEA. Here the CDR3 reads CSVEDRPYNEQFF. In DNA, the CDR3 is TGCAGCGTTGAAGATCGGCCCTACAATGAGCAGTTCTTC.

The chain recombines TRBV28 with TRBJ2-7; TRBD1 agrees at 8 bases. Unmatched junction bases numbered 8, after V lost 3 bases and J lost 4 bases. Germline CDR1 MDHEN, CDR2 SYDVKM. This CDR3 is 15 amino acids long. CDR3 nucleotides: TGTGCCAGCAGTTTCCTACCCGGACAGGGATACGAGCAGTACTTC. Translation: CASSFLPGQGYEQYF.

The chain carries TRBV27 and TRBJ2-3; a weak D match, TRBD1 (10 bases). The CDR3 is made up of 15 amino acids. Trimming stripped 5 bases from V and 8 bases from J, with 20 bases between. Germline values: CDR1 MNHEY, CDR2 SMNVEV (reference sequence). In nucleotides, the CDR3 is TGTGCCAGCAGTACCGGGGACAGGGGACTAGCTACGCAGTATTTT. Protein sequence: CASSTGDRGLATQYF.

The genes are TRBV30 and TRBJ2-5; D may be TRBD1 or TRBD2 (5 bases each). V gave up 5 bases and J gave up 7 bases, with 14 bases separating them. Germline V lookup: CDR1 GTSNPN, CDR2 SVGIG (reference sequence). CDR3 length: 12 amino acids. The CDR3 sequence: CAWWSPRGTQYF. The DNA of the CDR3 is TGTGCCTGGTGGAGCCCGAGGGGGACCCAGTACTTC.

The rearrangement links TRBV30 to TRBJ2-3; TRBD1 aligns across 8 bases. Germline lookup yields CDR1 GTSNPN and CDR2 SVGIG (reference sequence). After removal of 5 bases from V and 8 bases from J, the junction contained 3 bases not matched to a gene. The CDR3 contains 11 residues. Here the CDR3 DNA reads TGTGCCTGGGAGACAGGGGTTACGCAGTATTTT. Translating gives CAWETGVTQYF.

This clone was seen a handful of times. V and J are TRBV27 and TRBJ1-5, with 9 positions matching TRBD1. The length of the CDR3 is 13 residues. The V segment lost 8 bases and the J segment 1 base; nucleotides outside the gene matches: 0. The germline V gene has CDR1 MNHEY and CDR2 SMNVEV (reference sequence). CDR3 sequence reads: CASGQGSNQPQHF. The CDR3 DNA reads as TGTGCCAGCGGACAGGGGAGCAATCAGCCCCAGCATTTT.

In DNA, the CDR3 is TGCGCCTCAACCTCGGACCAAGAGACCCAGTACTTC. Amino acid sequence: CASTSDQETQYF. The chain carries TRBV5-1 and TRBJ2-5; no firm D call. V gave up 10 bases and J gave up 0 bases, with 10 bases separating them. Per germline, CDR1 SGHRS and CDR2 YFSETQ. This CDR3 has 12 residues.

This clone is labeled medium-sized. This chain links TRBV6-4 with TRBJ2-6, with D unresolved. Germline-derived CDR1 and CDR2 are MRHNA and SNTAGT. The V and J ends lost 2 bases and 0 bases respectively, with 8 bases between them. CDR3 length equals 16 residues. CDR3 nucleotides: TGTGCCAGCAGTGACAGTCCGTTCTCTGGGGCCAACGTCCTGACTTTC. Its translation is CASSDSPFSGANVLTF.